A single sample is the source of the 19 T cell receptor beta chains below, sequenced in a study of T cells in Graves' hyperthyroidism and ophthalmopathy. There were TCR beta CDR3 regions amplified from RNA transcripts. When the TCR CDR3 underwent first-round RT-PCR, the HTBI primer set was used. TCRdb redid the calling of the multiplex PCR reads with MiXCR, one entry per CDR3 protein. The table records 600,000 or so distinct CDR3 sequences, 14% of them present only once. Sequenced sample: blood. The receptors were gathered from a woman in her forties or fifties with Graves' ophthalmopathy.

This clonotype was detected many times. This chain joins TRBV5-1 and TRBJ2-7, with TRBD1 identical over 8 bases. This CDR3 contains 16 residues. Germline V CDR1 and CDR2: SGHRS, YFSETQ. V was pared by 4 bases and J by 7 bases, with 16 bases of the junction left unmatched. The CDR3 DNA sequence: TGCGCCAGCAGCCCCGCGCCAGGACAGGGATTGCGGGAGCAGTACTTC. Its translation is CASSPAPGQGLREQYF.

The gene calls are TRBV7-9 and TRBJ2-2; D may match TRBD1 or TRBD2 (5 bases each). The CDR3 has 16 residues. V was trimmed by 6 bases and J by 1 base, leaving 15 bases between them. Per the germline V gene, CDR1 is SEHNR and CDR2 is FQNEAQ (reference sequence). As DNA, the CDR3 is TGTGCCAGCAGAAAATCCGGGACGGGGAACACCGGGGAGCTGTTTTTT. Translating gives CASRKSGTGNTGELFF.

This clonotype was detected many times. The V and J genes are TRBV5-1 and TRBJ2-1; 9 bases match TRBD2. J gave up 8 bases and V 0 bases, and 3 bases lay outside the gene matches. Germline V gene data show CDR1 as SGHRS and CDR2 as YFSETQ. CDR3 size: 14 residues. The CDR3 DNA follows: TGCGCCAGCAGCTTGGTTAGCGGGAGTTATGAGCAGTTCTTC. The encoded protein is CASSLVSGSYEQFF. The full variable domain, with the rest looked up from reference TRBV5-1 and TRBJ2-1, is KAGVTQTPRYLIKTRGQQVTLSCSPISGHRSVSWYQQTPGQGLQFLFEYFSETQRNKGNFPGRFSGRQFSNSRSEMNVSTLELGDSALYLCASSLVSGSYEQFFGPGTRLTVL.

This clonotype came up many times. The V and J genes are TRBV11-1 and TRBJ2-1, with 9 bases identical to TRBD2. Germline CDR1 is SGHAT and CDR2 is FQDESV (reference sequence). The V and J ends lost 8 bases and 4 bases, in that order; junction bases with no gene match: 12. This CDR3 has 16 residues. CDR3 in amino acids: CASSPGGGRVYNEQFF. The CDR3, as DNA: TGTGCCAGCTCCCCGGGCGGCGGGAGGGTTTACAATGAGCAGTTCTTC.

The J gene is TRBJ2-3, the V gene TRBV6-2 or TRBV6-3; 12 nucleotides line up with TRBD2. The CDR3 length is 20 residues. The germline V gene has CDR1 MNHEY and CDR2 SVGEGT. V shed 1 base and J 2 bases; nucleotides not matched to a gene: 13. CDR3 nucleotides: TGTGCCAGCAGTTACTTACAGGGGAAACCTAGCGGGAGGGCCACAGATACGCAGTATTTT. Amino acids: CASSYLQGKPSGRATDTQYF.

CDR3 DNA sequence: TGTGCCAGCACCAGTAGCGGGAGTCCCTACGAGCAGTACTTC. This gives the protein CASTSSGSPYEQYF. The V call is TRBV27, the J call TRBJ2-7; the match to TRBD2 covers 9 bases. The CDR3 has 14 residues. V shed 7 bases, J shed 2 bases, and the junction held 6 bases outside the gene matches. Per germline, CDR1 MNHEY and CDR2 SMNVEV (reference sequence).

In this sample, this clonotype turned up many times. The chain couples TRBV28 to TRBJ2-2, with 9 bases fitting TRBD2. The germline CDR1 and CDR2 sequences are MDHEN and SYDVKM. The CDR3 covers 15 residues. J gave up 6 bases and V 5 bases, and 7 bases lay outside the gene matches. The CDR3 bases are TGTGCCAGCAGTCGGATAGCGGGAGTCCCCGGGGAGCTGTTTTTT. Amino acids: CASSRIAGVPGELFF.

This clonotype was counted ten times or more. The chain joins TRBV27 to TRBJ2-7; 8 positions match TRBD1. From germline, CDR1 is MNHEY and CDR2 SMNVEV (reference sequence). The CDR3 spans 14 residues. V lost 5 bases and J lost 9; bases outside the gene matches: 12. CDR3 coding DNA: TGTGCCAGCAGTCCCCAACCAAGGACAGGGACGCAGTACTTC. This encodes CASSPQPRTGTQYF.

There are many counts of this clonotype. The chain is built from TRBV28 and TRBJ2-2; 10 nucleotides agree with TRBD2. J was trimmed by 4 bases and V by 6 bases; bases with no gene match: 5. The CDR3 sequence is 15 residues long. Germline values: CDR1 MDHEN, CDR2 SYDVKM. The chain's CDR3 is CASRKAGGITGELFF. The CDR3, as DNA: TGTGCCAGCAGGAAAGCGGGAGGGATCACCGGGGAGCTGTTTTTT.

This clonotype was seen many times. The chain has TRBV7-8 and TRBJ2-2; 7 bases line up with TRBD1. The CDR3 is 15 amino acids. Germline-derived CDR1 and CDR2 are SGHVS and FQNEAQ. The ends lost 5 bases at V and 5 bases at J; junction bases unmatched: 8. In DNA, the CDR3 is TGTGCCAGCAGCCAGACAGGGCGAAGTACCGGGGAGCTGTTTTTT. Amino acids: CASSQTGRSTGELFF.

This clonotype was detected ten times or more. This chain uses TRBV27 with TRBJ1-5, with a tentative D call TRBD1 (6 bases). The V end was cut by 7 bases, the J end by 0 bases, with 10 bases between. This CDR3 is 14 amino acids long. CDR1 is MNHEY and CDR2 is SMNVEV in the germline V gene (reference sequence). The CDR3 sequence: CASNQGYSNQPQHF. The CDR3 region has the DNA TGTGCCAGCAATCAGGGGTATAGCAATCAGCCCCAGCATTTT.

The CDR3 DNA reads TGTGCCAGCAGACACACTGAAGCTTTCTTT. Translated: CASRHTEAFF. The rearrangement links TRBV6-1 to TRBJ1-1; no clear D gene. V shed 6 bases and J shed 3 bases, with 2 bases lying between them. The CDR3 loop spans 10 amino acids. The V gene's germline CDR1 is MNHNS and CDR2 SASEGT.

This chain's CDR3 is CASTAGLDEKLFF. The CDR3 DNA reads TGTGCCAGTACCGCGGGCCTAGATGAAAAACTGTTTTTT. The V call is TRBV19, the J call TRBJ1-4; D not resolved. The CDR3 length is 13 residues. Germline V gene data show CDR1 as LNHDA and CDR2 as SQIVND (reference sequence). Trimming pared 7 bases from V and 6 bases from J, leaving 12 bases between.

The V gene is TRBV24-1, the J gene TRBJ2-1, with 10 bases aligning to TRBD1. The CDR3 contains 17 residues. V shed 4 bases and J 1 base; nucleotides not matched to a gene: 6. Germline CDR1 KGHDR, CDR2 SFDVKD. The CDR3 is CATSDQGQGRSYNEQFF. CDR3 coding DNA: TGTGCCACCAGTGACCAGGGACAGGGGAGGTCCTACAATGAGCAGTTCTTC.

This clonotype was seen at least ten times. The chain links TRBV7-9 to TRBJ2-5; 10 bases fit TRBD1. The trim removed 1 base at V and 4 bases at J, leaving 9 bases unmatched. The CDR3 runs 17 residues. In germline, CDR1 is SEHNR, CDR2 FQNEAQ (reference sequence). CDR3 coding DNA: TGTGCCAGCAGCTTAGGCCGCATGGGGGACAGGGGAGAGACCCAGTACTTC. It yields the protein CASSLGRMGDRGETQYF.

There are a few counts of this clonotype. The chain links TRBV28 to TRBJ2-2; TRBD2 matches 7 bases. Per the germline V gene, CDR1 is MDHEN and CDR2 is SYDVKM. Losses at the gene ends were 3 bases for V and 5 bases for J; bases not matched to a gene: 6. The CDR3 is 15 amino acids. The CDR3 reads CASSFLWRGTGELFF. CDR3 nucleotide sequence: TGTGCCAGCAGTTTCCTGTGGCGGGGGACCGGGGAGCTGTTTTTT.

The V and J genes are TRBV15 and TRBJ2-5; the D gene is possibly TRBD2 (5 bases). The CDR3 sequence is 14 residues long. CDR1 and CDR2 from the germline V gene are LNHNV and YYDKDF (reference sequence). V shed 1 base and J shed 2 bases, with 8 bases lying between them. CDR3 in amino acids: CATSRVRGQETQYF. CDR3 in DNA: TGTGCCACCAGCAGAGTTCGGGGTCAAGAGACCCAGTACTTC.

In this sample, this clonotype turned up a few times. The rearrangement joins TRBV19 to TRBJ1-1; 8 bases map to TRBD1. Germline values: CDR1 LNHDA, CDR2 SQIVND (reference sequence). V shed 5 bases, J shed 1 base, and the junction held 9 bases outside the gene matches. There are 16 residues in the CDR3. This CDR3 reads CASSPSADRGNTEAFF. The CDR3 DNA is TGTGCCAGTAGTCCCTCCGCCGACAGGGGGAACACTGAAGCTTTCTTT.

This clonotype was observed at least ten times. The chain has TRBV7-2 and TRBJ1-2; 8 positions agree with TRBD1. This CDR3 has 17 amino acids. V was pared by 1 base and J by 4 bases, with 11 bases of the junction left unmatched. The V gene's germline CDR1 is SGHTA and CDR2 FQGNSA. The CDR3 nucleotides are TGTGCCAGCAGCTTAGGTCAGGGGGCGTACTCCGGCTATGGCTACACCTTC. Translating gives CASSLGQGAYSGYGYTF.